Sequencing of this T cell receptor (beta chain) was carried out in a study of shared clonotypes between healthy human individuals (TCRdb year 2020). In terms of the full investigation: A couple of women and a few men aged 18 to 49 years were included in the cohort. For each donor, CD4 naive and CD4 memory were each run on three plates, CD8 naive on two plates, and CD8 memory on one plate. Blood TCR repertoires of roughly 5 healthy adults were deeply sequenced to estimate repertoire size and the extent of clonotype sharing between individuals. Leukapheresis yielded between about 0.9 and 9.5 billion PBMCs per donor. Different laboratories and diverse techniques were used to prepare libraries and sequence TCR repertoires, to increase sequencing depth and limit assay-specific biases. On the study overall, not on this receptor specifically: Sampling was limited to blood, and TCR repertoires in tissue likely differ from TCR repertoires in blood. Because the study included only a small number of donors, the genetic and exposure-history diversity represented was limited. When a handful of donors were compared, the shared fraction of clonotypes was approximately 5% for naive CD4, 3% to 4% for naive CD8, 2.3% for memory CD4, and roughly 0.43% for memory CD8. Compared with non-shared clonotypes, the clonotypes found in all four sorted-subset donors had higher generation probabilities. Even with the large sequencing depth, rarefaction of the sorted-subset datasets indicated that sequencing was incomplete. Pairwise subsampling led to the expectation that sequencing depth would affect the degree of clonotype sharing among donors. Estimated clonotype richness was generally larger for naive than for memory subsets.

Points on this clone: Its antigen remains undetermined. The input lacks base qualities; no much larger clone sits a single base away.

Using the deep immunoSEQ assay, multiplex PCR amplified TCR CDR3 regions from genomic DNA. Extracted genomic DNA from each cell subset was distributed evenly across all wells of several immunoSEQ 96-well plates, and each plate was treated as a replicate. For sorted subsets, approximately 190 ng genomic DNA, equal to 25,000 to 35,000 T cell genomes, was loaded into each replicate PCR. Purified libraries were measured with a Qubit 3.0 fluorometer, size-checked on a Bioanalyzer 2100, and measured again with the KAPA Library Quantification kit. A separate single-read 150-cycle Illumina NextSeq 550 flow cell was used to sequence each immunoSEQ 96-well plate. From the authors' description of their analysis: Because only junctional sequences without quality scores were contained in the immunoSEQ output, filtering matching that applied to full-length reads could not be performed. To assign V/J genes and CDR3, sequences were annotated against IMGT germline references using PyIR, a Python wrapper for IgBLAST v1.9. Reads with weak V/J assignments (E-value above 1e-6), missing CDR3, stop codons, out-of-frame junctions, or ambiguous translated residues were removed. V3J clonotypes were defined as sequences sharing an identical inferred V gene, J gene, and CDR3 amino acid sequence. Percentage overlap between repertoires was calculated by dividing the number of shared unique clonotypes by the size of the smaller repertoire. Repertoire richness was assessed with RTK rarefaction, the Chao1 estimator, and Recon v2.1 estimates of unobserved clonotypes. Generation probabilities for all TCRbeta clonotypes obtained by the gDNA method from four donors were computed using OLGA. This is the immuneACCESS table as TCRdb keeps it, with only in-frame sequences that have V and J called. A part of the clones is gone; compared with another copy, unresolved V genes explain less than half, and the rest is unexplained. V and J calls plus clone size are reproduced from that table; the DNA served to infer D and trimming. The sample table records around 2,000,000 clones; about 95% of these occur just once. 1.2% of the sample is taken by the ten largest.

The cysteine opens and the phenylalanine closes a CDR3 of 15 amino acids. Solely the CDR3 DNA is kept, with 45 bases framed from the first base. The germline V gene specifies SQVTM as CDR1 and ANQGSEA as CDR2. Cut back by 3 bases and 6 bases, the V and J ends lie 19 bases apart. For the CD8 naive samples, CD45RO-negative cells were positively selected for CCR7, yielding a CD45RA+CCR7+ population from which TemRA cells were excluded. The donors were healthy, HIV-negative adults who had no recently reported acute infections or vaccinations. Every donor was a Caucasian adult living in Nashville, Tennessee, USA. After blood collection by leukapheresis, PBMCs were isolated using Ficoll-Histopaque density gradient centrifugation and then cryopreserved in the vapor phase of liquid nitrogen. Analytical flow cytometry was used to check the purity and quantity of each magnetically sorted T cell population. From each sorted fraction, genomic DNA was isolated and quantified by UV absorbance on a Nanodrop 2000c.

The chain employs TRBV29-1 and TRBJ2-3, with TRBD2 tentatively as D gene (5 bases match). Specimen: naive CD8+ T cells sorted from blood. The cell subset or site tag for this specimen amounts to: CD45RA+CCR7+. The sequence derives from a man younger than 30 in good health. At the DNA level, the sequence is TGCAGCGTTGAGGGAGCCTATAAGTTCGGGGATACGCAGTATTTT. It translates to CSVEGAYKFGDTQYF.